This T cell receptor (beta chain) was retrieved from a study of cytomegalovirus exposure and HLA in healthy donors. Overall study context: Prior work identified 117 million unique TCR beta sequences in about 179 million T cells.

From germline, CDR1 is SGHRS and CDR2 YFSETQ. V lost 3 bases, J lost 5 bases, and 10 bases stayed unmatched. The CDR3 runs 15 residues. The PCR had 60 Vbeta and 13 Jbeta primers. Per the original methods: As a later analysis found, there were 82 million or so unique TCR beta chains, of which around 9.9 million were shared. Produced via immunoSEQ multiplex PCR; TCRdb's table is partial and in-frame only. Clonal size and the V and J genes are those of that table, whereas D and trimming came from the DNA. Of about 160,000 clones listed, 70% to 80% are singletons. The sequencing sample was made of PBMCs. The chain has TRBV5-1 and TRBJ1-2; 7 bases fit TRBD1. The sequence was collected from a male donor in good health and CMV-seronegative. The CDR3 protein is CASSYANLTGYGYTF. In DNA, the CDR3 is TGCGCCAGCAGCTACGCTAATCTGACAGGGTATGGCTACACCTTC. The full variable domain, with the rest looked up from reference TRBV5-1 and TRBJ1-2, is KAGVTQTPRYLIKTRGQQVTLSCSPISGHRSVSWYQQTPGQGLQFLFEYFSETQRNKGNFPGRFSGRQFSNSRSEMNVSTLELGDSALYLCASSYANLTGYGYTFGSGTRLTVV.